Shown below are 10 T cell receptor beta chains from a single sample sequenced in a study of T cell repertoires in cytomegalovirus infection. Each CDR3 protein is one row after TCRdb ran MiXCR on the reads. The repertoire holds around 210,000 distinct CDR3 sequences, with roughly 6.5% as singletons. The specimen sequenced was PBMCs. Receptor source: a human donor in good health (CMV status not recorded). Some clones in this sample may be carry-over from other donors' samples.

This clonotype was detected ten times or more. CDR3 bases: TGCAGTGCTAGCTCCGGGGCGACATACGAGCAGTACTTC. It specifies CSASSGATYEQYF. The J gene is TRBJ2-7, the V gene TRBV20-1; D is perhaps TRBD1 or TRBD2 (5 bases each). The CDR3 is made up of 13 amino acids. V lost 3 bases and J 4 bases, leaving 13 bases between the germline ends. The germline V gene encodes CDR1 DFQATT and CDR2 SNEGSKA (reference sequence).

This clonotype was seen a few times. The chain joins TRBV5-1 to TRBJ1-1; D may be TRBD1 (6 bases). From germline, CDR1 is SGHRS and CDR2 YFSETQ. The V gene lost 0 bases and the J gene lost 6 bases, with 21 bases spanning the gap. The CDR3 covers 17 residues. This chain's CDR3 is CASSLAPGGGVVSEAFF. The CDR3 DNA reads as TGCGCCAGCAGCTTGGCCCCGGGGGGCGGCGTTGTATCTGAAGCTTTCTTT.

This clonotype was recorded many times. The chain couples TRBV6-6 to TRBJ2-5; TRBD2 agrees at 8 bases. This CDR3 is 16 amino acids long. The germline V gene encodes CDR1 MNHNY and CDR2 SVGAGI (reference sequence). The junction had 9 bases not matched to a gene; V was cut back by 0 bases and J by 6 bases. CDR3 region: CASSYSGTRTPKTQYF. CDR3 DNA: TGTGCCAGCAGTTACTCGGGGACTAGAACTCCGAAGACCCAGTACTTC.

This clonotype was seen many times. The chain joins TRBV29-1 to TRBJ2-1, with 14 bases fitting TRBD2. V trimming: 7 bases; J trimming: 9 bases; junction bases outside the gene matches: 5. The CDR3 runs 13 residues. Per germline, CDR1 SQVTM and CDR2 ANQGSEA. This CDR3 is CSGGTSGGSEQFF. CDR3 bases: TGCAGCGGAGGGACTAGCGGGGGTAGTGAGCAGTTCTTC.

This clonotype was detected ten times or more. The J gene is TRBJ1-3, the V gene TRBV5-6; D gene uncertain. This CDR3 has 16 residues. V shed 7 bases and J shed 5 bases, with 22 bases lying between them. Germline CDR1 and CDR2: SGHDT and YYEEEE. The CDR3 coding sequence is TGTGCCAGCGGTCAAAGAGGAGGAGCCGTCAGAAACACCATATATTTT. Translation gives CASGQRGGAVRNTIYF.

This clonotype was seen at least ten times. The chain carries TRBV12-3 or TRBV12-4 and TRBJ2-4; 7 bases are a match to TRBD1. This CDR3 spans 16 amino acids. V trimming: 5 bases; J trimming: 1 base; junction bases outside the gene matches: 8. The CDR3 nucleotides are TGTGCCAGCAGTACCACAGGGGCTTGGGCCAAAAACATTCAGTACTTC. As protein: CASSTTGAWAKNIQYF.

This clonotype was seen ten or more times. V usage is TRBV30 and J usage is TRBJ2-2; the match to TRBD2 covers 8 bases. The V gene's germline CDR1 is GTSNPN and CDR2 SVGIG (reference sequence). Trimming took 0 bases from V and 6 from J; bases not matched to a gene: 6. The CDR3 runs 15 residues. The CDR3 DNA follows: TGTGCCTGGAGTGTTTCGGGGGGGCCGGCCGGGGAGCTGTTTTTT. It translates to CAWSVSGGPAGELFF.

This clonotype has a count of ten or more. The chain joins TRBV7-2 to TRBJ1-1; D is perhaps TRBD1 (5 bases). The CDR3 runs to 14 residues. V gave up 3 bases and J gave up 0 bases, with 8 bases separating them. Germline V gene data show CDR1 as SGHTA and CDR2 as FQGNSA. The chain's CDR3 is CASSLGPVNTEAFF. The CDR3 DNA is TGTGCCAGCAGCTTGGGACCGGTGAACACTGAAGCTTTCTTT.

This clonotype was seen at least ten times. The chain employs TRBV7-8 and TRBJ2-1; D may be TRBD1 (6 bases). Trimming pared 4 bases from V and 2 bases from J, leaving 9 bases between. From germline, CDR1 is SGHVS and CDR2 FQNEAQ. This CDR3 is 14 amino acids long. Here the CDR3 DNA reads TGTGCCAGCAGCTCCGACAGGACCTACAATGAGCAGTTCTTC. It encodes CASSSDRTYNEQFF.

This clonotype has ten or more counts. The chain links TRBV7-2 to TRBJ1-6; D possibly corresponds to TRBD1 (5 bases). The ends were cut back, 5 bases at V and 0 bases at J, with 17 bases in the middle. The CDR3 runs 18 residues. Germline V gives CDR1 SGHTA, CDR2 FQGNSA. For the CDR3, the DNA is TGTGCCAGCAGCCTACTAGGGACTTCGAGCTCCTATAATTCACCCCTCCACTTT. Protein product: CASSLLGTSSSYNSPLHF.